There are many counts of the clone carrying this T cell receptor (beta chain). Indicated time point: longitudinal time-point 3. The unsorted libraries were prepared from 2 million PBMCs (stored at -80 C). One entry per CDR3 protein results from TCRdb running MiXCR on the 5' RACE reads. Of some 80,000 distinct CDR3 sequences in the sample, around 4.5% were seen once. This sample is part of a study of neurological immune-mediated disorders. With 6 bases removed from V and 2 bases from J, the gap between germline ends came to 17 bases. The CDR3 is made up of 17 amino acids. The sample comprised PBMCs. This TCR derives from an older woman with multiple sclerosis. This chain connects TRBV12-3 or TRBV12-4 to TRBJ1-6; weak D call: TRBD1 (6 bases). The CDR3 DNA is TGTGCCAGCAGCTCGACGGGGGCAAGGGCCTATAATTCACCCCTCCACTTT. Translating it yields CASSSTGARAYNSPLHF.